The 26 T cell receptor beta chains listed next were all sequenced from one sample in a study of T cells in localized non-small cell lung cancer. The table came from immunoSEQ multiplex PCR; TCRdb's copy has only in-frame clones and leaves some out. Among over 30,000 clones, 78% were seen once, and the ten largest hold about 40%. Sequences were derived from peripheral blood, sampled before any cancer treatment. These TCRs come from a male donor older than 55 with stage II squamous cell lung carcinoma.

The chain recombines TRBV27 with TRBJ2-7; D call uncertain. Germline V gives CDR1 MNHEY, CDR2 SMNVEV (reference sequence). Between the trimmed V and J ends, which lost 2 bases and 4 bases, there was a span of 9 bases. The CDR3 totals 13 residues. CDR3 amino acids: CASSLNGAYEQYF. The CDR3 region has the DNA TGTGCCAGCAGTTTAAACGGCGCGTACGAGCAGTACTTC.

The rearrangement joins TRBV29-1 to TRBJ2-3, with 7 bases aligning to TRBD1. The CDR3 totals 15 residues. Germline V gene lookup returns CDR1 SQVTM and CDR2 ANQGSEA. Trimming removed 4 bases from V and 1 base from J; junction bases left unmatched: 8. CDR3 DNA: TGCAGCGTTGGAGAGGGAACAGGGGGCACAGATACGCAGTATTTT. Translated: CSVGEGTGGTDTQYF.

V usage is TRBV19 and J usage is TRBJ2-3; 11 nucleotides agree with TRBD2. The V gene's germline CDR1 is LNHDA and CDR2 SQIVND (reference sequence). The CDR3 covers 16 residues. Trimming took 10 bases from V and 3 from J; bases not matched to a gene: 12. CDR3 DNA: TGTGCCATTTCGTCCTATACTAGCGGGGGAACAGATACGCAGTATTTT. It codes for CAISSYTSGGTDTQYF.

CDR3 sequence reads: CASSALGHNSNQPQHF. In DNA form, the CDR3 reads TGTGCCAGCAGTGCTCTAGGACATAATAGCAATCAGCCCCAGCATTTT. The chain combines TRBV2 with TRBJ1-5; D may be TRBD1 (5 bases). This CDR3 has 16 amino acids. Trimming cost V 4 bases and J 0 bases, with 13 bases left between them. CDR1 and CDR2 from the germline V gene are SNHLY and FYNNEI.

This clone has a handful of counts. This chain links TRBV6-7 with TRBJ2-7; D may match TRBD1 or TRBD2 (5 bases each). TRBV6-7 is assigned to the ORF class and has an uncertain function. The CDR3 runs 16 residues. Trimming removed 7 bases at V and 4 bases at J, with 23 bases between. The CDR3 is CASILFRDEGMYEQYF. The CDR3 bases are TGTGCCAGCATCCTTTTCAGGGATGAGGGTATGTACGAGCAGTACTTC.

In DNA, the CDR3 is TGTGCCTTAACCCGGCTGCACACTGAAGCTTTCTTT. As protein: CALTRLHTEAFF. The gene calls are TRBV30 and TRBJ1-1; D not certain. Trimming left V 7 bases short and J 3 bases short, with 12 bases between. The CDR3 loop spans 12 amino acids. Germline values: CDR1 GTSNPN, CDR2 SVGIG (reference sequence).

This chain uses TRBV6-1 with TRBJ1-2, with TRBD1 as a possible D gene (5 bases). The germline CDR1 and CDR2 sequences are MNHNS and SASEGT. Trimming stripped 3 bases from V and 6 bases from J, with 11 bases between. CDR3 length equals 13 residues. As DNA, the CDR3 is TGTGCCAGCAGTGATGAGGGACTCGATGGCTACACCTTC. Residues: CASSDEGLDGYTF.

Comment on this clone: One end of the junction does not line up with germline, which may come from a read error. V is TRBV5-1 and J is TRBJ1-1, with 9 bases fitting TRBD1. This CDR3 has 14 amino acids. Germline V gene sequence: CDR1 SGHRS, CDR2 YFSETQ. The CDR3 protein is CASSLRDRVPEAFF. In DNA form, the CDR3 reads TGTGCCAGCAGCTTGAGGGACAGGGTACCTGAAGCTTTCTTT.

V gene TRBV5-4 combines with J gene TRBJ2-2; tentatively, D is TRBD1 or TRBD2 (5 bases each). V dropped 4 bases and J dropped 4 bases, with 14 bases sitting between them. The CDR3 runs 15 residues. In germline, CDR1 is SGHNT, CDR2 YYREEE (reference sequence). The CDR3 DNA is TGTGCCAGCAGCGAAGGGGAGCTCGTCACCGGGGAGCTGTTTTTT. Residues: CASSEGELVTGELFF.

The CDR3 loop reads CASSFRGTDTQYF. The DNA of the CDR3 is TGTGCCAGCAGCTTTCGGGGCACAGATACGCAGTATTTT. The chain links TRBV7-9 to TRBJ2-3; D ambiguous. Germline lookup yields CDR1 SEHNR and CDR2 FQNEAQ (reference sequence). CDR3 size: 13 residues. V was cut by 3 bases and J by 1 base, with 5 bases left in between.

J is TRBJ1-5 and V is TRBV19; D might be TRBD1 (5 bases). V was clipped by 6 bases and J by 4 bases, with 16 bases between them. CDR1 is LNHDA and CDR2 is SQIVND in the germline V gene (reference sequence). This CDR3 is built from 15 residues. CDR3: CASRAWDFYNQPQHF. DNA of the CDR3: TGTGCCAGTAGGGCCTGGGACTTCTATAATCAGCCCCAGCATTTT.

The J gene is TRBJ1-2, the V gene TRBV4-3; TRBD1 matches at 7 bases. V lost 5 bases, J lost 7 bases, and 7 bases stayed unmatched. Per germline, CDR1 LGHNA and CDR2 YSLEER. This CDR3 contains 13 residues. The CDR3 DNA reads as TGCGCCAGCAGCAACGACAGGGCCGGTGGCTACACCTTC. As protein: CASSNDRAGGYTF.

This clone was recorded a few times. The chain joins TRBV19 to TRBJ1-5; 10 positions match TRBD1. This CDR3 is built from 17 residues. Germline V gene data show CDR1 as LNHDA and CDR2 as SQIVND (reference sequence). V shed 3 bases and J 0 bases; nucleotides not matched to a gene: 5. The CDR3: CASSMGTGVYSNQPQHF. The CDR3 nucleotides read TGTGCCAGTAGTATGGGGACAGGGGTTTATAGCAATCAGCCCCAGCATTTT.

This rearrangement joins TRBV7-7 to TRBJ2-2, with D possibly being TRBD1 or TRBD2 (5 bases each). Germline-derived CDR1 and CDR2 are SSHAT and FNYEAQ (reference sequence). The CDR3 extends over 13 amino acids. Trimming cost V 5 bases and J 15 bases, with 19 bases left between them. In DNA, the CDR3 is TGTGCCAGCAGCGCCCGGGGCCTAAGCGAGGTGTTTTTT. It codes for CASSARGLSEVFF.

The chain uses TRBV27 and TRBJ1-2; TRBD1 matches at 9 bases. V lost 5 bases to trimming and J lost 8 bases; unmatched junction nucleotides: 6. Germline CDR1 MNHEY, CDR2 SMNVEV (reference sequence). This CDR3 spans 13 amino acids. For the CDR3, the DNA is TGTGCCAGCAGTGGAACAGGGGGCACGGGCTACACCTTC. The encoded protein is CASSGTGGTGYTF.

Turning to this clone: At one of its ends the junction is not consistent with the germline gene, which may arise from a read error. The chain employs TRBV2 and TRBJ1-5, with unresolved D. The CDR3 sequence is 13 residues long. The germline gives CDR1 SNHLY, CDR2 FYNNEI. CDR3 protein: CATSIWSNQPQHF. CDR3 DNA sequence: TGTGCCACCAGTATTTGGAGCAATCAGCCCCAGCATTTT.

The rearrangement uses TRBV27 and TRBJ2-1, with 12 bases matching TRBD2. The junction had 14 bases not matched to a gene; V was cut back by 5 bases and J by 0 bases. The CDR3 is 20 residues long. Germline values: CDR1 MNHEY, CDR2 SMNVEV (reference sequence). The CDR3 is CASSPRTSGNHISSYNEQFF. The CDR3 nucleotides read TGTGCCAGCAGTCCCAGGACTAGCGGGAATCACATTAGCTCCTACAATGAGCAGTTCTTC.

This clone has a handful of counts. The chain employs TRBV9 and TRBJ2-3; 9 nucleotides align to TRBD2. The germline V gene has CDR1 SGDLS and CDR2 YYNGEE. There are 16 residues in the CDR3. V lost 2 bases and J lost 0; bases outside the gene matches: 4. CDR3 in amino acids: CASSVSGGRSTDTQYF. The CDR3 DNA is TGTGCCAGCAGCGTTAGCGGGGGCCGTAGCACAGATACGCAGTATTTT.

V gene TRBV13 combines with J gene TRBJ2-6; D gene ambiguous. V lost 2 bases and J 1 base, leaving 6 bases between the germline ends. The CDR3 is 15 residues long. CDR1 is PRHDT and CDR2 is FYEKMQ in the germline V gene (reference sequence). DNA for the CDR3: TGTGCCAGCAGCTTATACGGATCTGGGGCCAACGTCCTGACTTTC. Translated, it gives CASSLYGSGANVLTF.

The chain is built from TRBV11-2 and TRBJ2-1, with 7 bases matching TRBD2. The CDR3 contains 18 residues. V lost 1 base, J lost 2 bases, and 11 bases stayed unmatched. Per the germline V gene, CDR1 is SGHAT and CDR2 is FQNNGV. Here the CDR3 reads CASSLAGLAGVPYNEQFF. CDR3 bases: TGTGCCAGCAGCTTAGCTGGTCTGGCGGGGGTCCCCTACAATGAGCAGTTCTTC.

V and J are TRBV30 and TRBJ1-2; TRBD1 matches at 9 bases. V shed 1 base and J 8 bases; nucleotides not matched to a gene: 5. Germline V gives CDR1 GTSNPN, CDR2 SVGIG (reference sequence). The CDR3 length is 13 residues. The DNA for the CDR3 is TGTGCCTGGAGTGAGGGACAGGGCTCAGGCTACACCTTC. This gives the protein CAWSEGQGSGYTF.

This chain uses TRBV6-1 with TRBJ1-2; no clear D gene. Trimming removed 4 bases from V and 3 bases from J, with 15 bases in between. In germline, CDR1 is MNHNS, CDR2 SASEGT. The CDR3 covers 15 residues. The CDR3 is CASSAVGNSDYGYTF. The DNA for the CDR3 is TGTGCCAGCAGTGCCGTCGGGAACAGCGACTATGGCTACACCTTC.

The chain has TRBV7-9 and TRBJ1-3, with no clear D. Trimming removed 6 bases at V and 0 bases at J, with 12 bases between. Germline values: CDR1 SEHNR, CDR2 FQNEAQ (reference sequence). The CDR3 is made up of 15 amino acids. CDR3 nucleotide sequence: TGTGCCAGCAGTTGGGTTGAAGCCTCTGGAAACACCATATATTTT. It codes for CASSWVEASGNTIYF.

This rearrangement joins TRBV5-1 to TRBJ2-7; 8 bases align to TRBD2. The CDR3 extends over 14 amino acids. The V gene's germline CDR1 is SGHRS and CDR2 YFSETQ. The V and J ends lost 2 bases and 12 bases, in that order; junction bases with no gene match: 13. This chain's CDR3 is CASSLMGLGEGTYF. The CDR3 DNA sequence: TGCGCCAGCAGCTTAATGGGACTAGGAGAGGGGACGTACTTC.

This clone was observed a few times. The rearrangement joins TRBV7-9 to TRBJ1-5; D might be TRBD1 (5 bases). This CDR3 is built from 17 residues. Germline-derived CDR1 and CDR2 are SEHNR and FQNEAQ (reference sequence). The germline V and J ends were trimmed by 2 bases and 0 bases, with 14 bases remaining between them. The CDR3 sequence: CASSLWVGGDSNQPQHF. CDR3 sequence (DNA): TGTGCCAGCAGCTTATGGGTCGGGGGAGATAGCAATCAGCCCCAGCATTTT.

This clone showed up just once. The chain joins TRBV5-1 to TRBJ2-7; 7 nucleotides agree with TRBD1. Trimming cost V 2 bases and J 5 bases; bases outside gene matches: 10. Germline CDR1 SGHRS, CDR2 YFSETQ. This CDR3 is built from 15 residues. CDR3 coding DNA: TGCGCCAGCAGCTTTACAGGGGAGAGAGTCGACGAGCAGTACTTC. Its protein product is CASSFTGERVDEQYF.